A single sample gave rise to the 31 T cell receptor beta chains below, sequenced in a study of shared clonotypes between healthy human individuals. Naivety among CD8 cells was defined by CD45RO negativity and positive CCR7 selection, thereby excluding terminally differentiated effector memory CD45RA+ cells. Method: immunoSEQ multiplex PCR; TCRdb's copy keeps in-frame clones and lacks some. The sample holds hundreds of thousands of clones, 85% to 95% seen once. The material sequenced was naive CD8+ T cells sorted from blood. These receptor sequences come from a woman in her twenties or thirties in good health.

This clone was seen just once. V gene TRBV5-6 combines with J gene TRBJ2-7; TRBD1 might be the D (5 bases). Trimming removed 0 bases from V and 3 bases from J, with 10 bases in between. Germline V lookup: CDR1 SGHDT, CDR2 YYEEEE. The length of the CDR3 is 14 residues. CDR3 nucleotides: TGTGCCAGCAGCTTGGCAGGGAACCTCTACGAGCAGTACTTC. Translating gives CASSLAGNLYEQYF.

The rearrangement links TRBV5-4 to TRBJ2-7, with 9 bases that match TRBD2. The junction had 4 bases not matched to a gene; V was cut back by 4 bases and J by 2 bases. The CDR3 has 14 residues. Looked up from germline, CDR1 is SGHNT and CDR2 is YYREEE (reference sequence). The CDR3 DNA sequence: TGTGCCAGCAGCCAGGGACTAGCAGCCTACGAGCAGTACTTC. Translating it yields CASSQGLAAYEQYF.

The chain has TRBV15 and TRBJ2-7; 8 positions match TRBD1. Germline CDR1 LNHNV, CDR2 YYDKDF (reference sequence). The CDR3 loop spans 16 amino acids. V trimming: 0 bases; J trimming: 3 bases; junction bases outside the gene matches: 7. CDR3 protein: CATSRDLNRGIYEQYF. DNA for the CDR3: TGTGCCACCAGCAGAGATCTGAACAGGGGGATCTACGAGCAGTACTTC.

This chain joins TRBV27 and TRBJ1-4; D possibly corresponds to TRBD1 (5 bases). The CDR3 sequence is 17 residues long. Trimming stripped 2 bases from V and 5 bases from J, with 18 bases between. Germline CDR1 MNHEY, CDR2 SMNVEV (reference sequence). CDR3: CASSLRSKGRINEKLFF. The CDR3 region has the DNA TGTGCCAGCAGTTTAAGGTCGAAGGGGAGGATAAATGAAAAACTGTTTTTT.

This clone came up a few times. The V call is TRBV18, the J call TRBJ1-1; 10 nucleotides agree with TRBD1. Germline V gene data show CDR1 as KGHSH and CDR2 as LQKENI. V lost 9 bases, J lost 6 bases, and 10 bases stayed unmatched. The CDR3 extends over 14 amino acids. The DNA of the CDR3 is TGTGCCAGTTCGACAGGGGGCGAATTGGCTGAAGCTTTCTTT. This gives the protein CASSTGGELAEAFF. The full variable domain, with the rest looked up from reference TRBV18 and TRBJ1-1, is NAGVMQNPRHLVRRRGQEARLRCSPMKGHSHVYWYRQLPEEGLKFMVYLQKENIIDESGMPKERFSAEFPKEGPSILRIQQVVRGDSAAYFCASSTGGELAEAFFGQGTRLTVV.

The chain combines TRBV19 with TRBJ2-7; no reliable D call. Germline loops: CDR1 LNHDA, CDR2 SQIVND (reference sequence). Trimming removed 1 base at V and 3 bases at J, with 13 bases between. The CDR3 covers 15 residues. CDR3 nucleotide sequence: TGTGCCAGTAGTATAGGACTGGGCTTTATCTACGAGCAGTACTTC. This gives the protein CASSIGLGFIYEQYF.

The chain joins TRBV28 to TRBJ2-7; maybe TRBD2 (6 bases). V lost 6 bases and J 7 bases, leaving 10 bases between the germline ends. The CDR3 extends over 11 amino acids. Germline values: CDR1 MDHEN, CDR2 SYDVKM. The DNA of the CDR3 is TGTGCCAGCAGCTCGGGGGAAGAGCAGTACTTC. It encodes CASSSGEEQYF.

This rearrangement joins TRBV28 to TRBJ1-2, with no clear D. Deletions cut 3 bases from V and 7 bases from J, with 15 bases between. CDR3 length: 14 amino acids. The germline gives CDR1 MDHEN, CDR2 SYDVKM. In DNA form, the CDR3 reads TGTGCCAGCAGTTTCGATGGAGTGTACTTTGGCTACACCTTC. It codes for CASSFDGVYFGYTF.

This rearrangement joins TRBV14 to TRBJ1-2, with D perhaps matching TRBD1 (5 bases). Germline CDR1 and CDR2: SGHDN and FVKESK. This CDR3 contains 13 residues. Trimming stripped 4 bases from V and 4 bases from J, with 10 bases between. The CDR3 DNA sequence: TGTGCCAGCAGCCGGGGGGAAGGCTATGGCTACACCTTC. Translating it yields CASSRGEGYGYTF.

The V and J genes are TRBV7-9 and TRBJ1-4; the D gene is possibly TRBD1 (6 bases). Trimming removed 5 bases from V and 5 bases from J, with 12 bases in between. There are 14 residues in the CDR3. CDR1 and CDR2 (germline): SEHNR, FQNEAQ (reference sequence). DNA of the CDR3: TGTGCCAGCAGCGCAGTGGGGGCCAATGAAAAACTGTTTTTT. The encoded protein is CASSAVGANEKLFF.

The genes are TRBV27 and TRBJ2-2; 7 nucleotides align to TRBD2. The germline gives CDR1 MNHEY, CDR2 SMNVEV (reference sequence). Trimming at V came to 3 bases and at J to 0 bases, leaving 1 base not matched to a gene. The CDR3 totals 15 residues. The CDR3 protein is CASSLGGANTGELFF. The CDR3 DNA reads as TGTGCCAGCAGTTTGGGAGGGGCGAACACCGGGGAGCTGTTTTTT.

The chain is built from TRBV7-2 and TRBJ2-1; 9 bases align to TRBD1. The germline V gene encodes CDR1 SGHTA and CDR2 FQGNSA. V trimming: 1 base; J trimming: 4 bases; junction bases outside the gene matches: 2. This CDR3 has 15 amino acids. The CDR3 nucleotides are TGTGCCAGCAGCTTAGGGACAGGGGTGTACAATGAGCAGTTCTTC. Amino acids: CASSLGTGVYNEQFF.

The chain recombines TRBV7-7 with TRBJ2-5; D not resolved. Trimming took 4 bases from V and 1 from J, leaving 10 bases between them. Germline-derived CDR1 and CDR2 are SSHAT and FNYEAQ (reference sequence). The CDR3 runs 14 residues. This CDR3 is CASSSGPFQETQYF. The CDR3 DNA is TGTGCCAGCAGCTCCGGTCCGTTCCAAGAGACCCAGTACTTC. The full variable domain, rest sourced from reference TRBV7-7 and TRBJ2-5, is GAGVSQSPRYKVTKRGQDVTLRCDPISSHATLYWYQQALGQGPEFLTYFNYEAQPDKSGLPSDRFSAERPEGSISTLTIQRTEQRDSAMYRCASSSGPFQETQYFGPGTRLLVL.

This rearrangement joins TRBV9 to TRBJ2-1; 7 positions match TRBD2. V lost 0 bases and J lost 8; bases outside the gene matches: 2. CDR3 length equals 13 residues. Germline CDR1 SGDLS, CDR2 YYNGEE. CDR3 DNA sequence: TGTGCCAGCAGCGTAGGTGGGAGGGATGAGCAGTTCTTC. The encoded protein is CASSVGGRDEQFF.

The rearrangement links TRBV27 to TRBJ1-1; TRBD1 might be the D (5 bases). The CDR3 runs 13 residues. Germline V lookup: CDR1 MNHEY, CDR2 SMNVEV (reference sequence). V was pared by 5 bases and J by 3 bases, with 10 bases between. This chain's CDR3 is CASSQGEDTEAFF. The CDR3 coding sequence is TGTGCCAGCAGTCAGGGAGAGGACACTGAAGCTTTCTTT.

On this clone: Other DNA variants within this sample encode the same CDR3. V gene TRBV2 combines with J gene TRBJ1-5, with 7 positions matching TRBD1. Germline assignment: CDR1 SNHLY and CDR2 FYNNEI. V gave up 1 base and J gave up 7 bases; unmatched junction bases: 4. This CDR3 has 14 amino acids. The CDR3 nucleotides read TGTGCCAGCAGTGAAGGTCAGGGGGACCAGCCCCAGCATTTT. The encoded protein is CASSEGQGDQPQHF.

CDR3 amino acids: CASSTNGGPDSLNEKLFF. CDR3 DNA: TGTGCCAGCAGTACCAATGGGGGCCCGGATAGCCTTAATGAAAAACTGTTTTTT. The rearrangement links TRBV28 to TRBJ1-4; the D gene is possibly TRBD1 (6 bases). CDR3 length: 18 residues. Germline-derived CDR1 and CDR2 are MDHEN and SYDVKM. With 5 bases removed from V and 4 bases from J, the gap between germline ends came to 23 bases.

The V and J genes are TRBV7-3 and TRBJ1-2; 7 bases align to TRBD1. CDR3 length equals 14 residues. In germline, CDR1 is SGHTA, CDR2 FQGTGA. J was trimmed by 3 bases and V by 2 bases; bases with no gene match: 3. The chain's CDR3 is CASSLDGTDYGYTF. The CDR3 DNA is TGTGCCAGCAGCTTAGATGGGACAGACTATGGCTACACCTTC.

This chain connects TRBV11-2 to TRBJ2-7, with 7 positions matching TRBD1. J gave up 4 bases and V 5 bases, and 5 bases lay outside the gene matches. Germline V gene lookup returns CDR1 SGHAT and CDR2 FQNNGV. The CDR3 has 13 amino acids. The CDR3 region has the DNA TGTGCCAGCAGCCTCGGACAGGTATACGAGCAGTACTTC. Protein product: CASSLGQVYEQYF.

This chain uses TRBV4-1 with TRBJ2-7, with D possibly being TRBD2 (5 bases). Germline CDR1 MGHRA, CDR2 YSYEKL. V lost 5 bases to trimming and J lost 3 bases, with 17 bases between them. There are 15 residues in the CDR3. The CDR3 nucleotides are TGCGCCAGCAGCACCCGCCCGGGAAGCAGCTACGAGCAGTACTTC. This gives the protein CASSTRPGSSYEQYF.

With respect to this clone: Other nucleotide sequences from this sample produce the same CDR3. This chain connects TRBV7-9 to TRBJ2-7; TRBD1 matches at 8 bases. Germline V CDR1 and CDR2: SEHNR, FQNEAQ (reference sequence). V was pared by 4 bases and J by 2 bases, with 4 bases of the junction left unmatched. The CDR3 totals 14 residues. CDR3 nucleotides: TGTGCCAGCAGCTCGGACAGGGATACCTACGAGCAGTACTTC. Its translation is CASSSDRDTYEQYF.

This clone was seen just once. The rearrangement uses TRBV19 and TRBJ2-2; 9 bases map to TRBD2. Germline V gives CDR1 LNHDA, CDR2 SQIVND (reference sequence). V dropped 3 bases and J dropped 7; count of bases not matched to a gene: 6. The CDR3 is 15 residues long. CDR3 DNA sequence: TGTGCCAGTAGTATGGTAGCGGGAGCTATCGGGGAGCTGTTTTTT. It is translated as CASSMVAGAIGELFF. The full variable domain, its missing parts supplied by reference TRBV19 and TRBJ2-2, is DGGITQSPKYLFRKEGQNVTLSCEQNLNHDAMYWYRQDPGQGLRLIYYSQIVNDFQKGDIAEGYSVSREKKESFPLTVTSAQKNPTAFYLCASSMVAGAIGELFFGEGSRLTVL.

The V call is TRBV28, the J call TRBJ2-7, with TRBD2 identical over 10 bases. V lost 6 bases to trimming and J lost 5 bases; unmatched junction nucleotides: 7. CDR3 length: 14 residues. Per the germline V gene, CDR1 is MDHEN and CDR2 is SYDVKM. CDR3 protein: CASSPLAGVDEQYF. CDR3 nucleotide sequence: TGTGCCAGCAGCCCCCTAGCGGGAGTCGACGAGCAGTACTTC. The variable domain in full, completed from reference TRBV28 and TRBJ2-7, reads DVKVTQSSRYLVKRTGEKVFLECVQDMDHENMFWYRQDPGLGLRLIYFSYDVKMKEKGDIPEGYSVSREKKERFSLILESASTNQTSMYLCASSPLAGVDEQYFGPGTRLTVT.

The chain has TRBV5-6 and TRBJ1-2; no clear D gene. V lost 1 base and J lost 6, with 16 bases in between. Germline V gene sequence: CDR1 SGHDT, CDR2 YYEEEE. This CDR3 region has 15 residues. CDR3 nucleotides: TGTGCCAGCAGCTTGCAAAGCGGAATAAGGGATGGCTACACCTTC. This translates into CASSLQSGIRDGYTF.

The V call is TRBV4-1, the J call TRBJ2-7; TRBD2 agrees at 10 bases. The ends lost 0 bases at V and 7 bases at J; junction bases unmatched: 9. Germline lookup yields CDR1 MGHRA and CDR2 YSYEKL. This CDR3 spans 16 amino acids. The DNA of the CDR3 is TGCGCCAGCAGCCAAGATACCCTAGCGGGAGCTCGTGAGCAGTACTTC. It translates to CASSQDTLAGAREQYF.

CDR3 residues: CASSPGTGLPYEQYF. The DNA for the CDR3 is TGTGCCAGCAGTCCCGGGACAGGGCTCCCCTACGAGCAGTACTTC. This rearrangement joins TRBV27 to TRBJ2-7; 9 bases are shared with TRBD1. J gave up 2 bases and V 5 bases, and 7 bases lay outside the gene matches. This CDR3 is 15 amino acids long. In germline, CDR1 is MNHEY, CDR2 SMNVEV (reference sequence).

V is TRBV7-9 and J is TRBJ1-5; the D is unclear. Trimming shortened V by 5 bases and J by 10 bases, and 15 bases separated the two germline ends. The V gene's germline CDR1 is SEHNR and CDR2 FQNEAQ (reference sequence). CDR3 length: 13 amino acids. The CDR3: CASSATLRSPQHF. The CDR3 DNA sequence: TGTGCCAGCAGCGCCACTCTCCGTTCTCCCCAGCATTTT. The full variable domain, in which reference TRBV7-9 and TRBJ1-5 provide the parts outside the CDR3, is DTGVSQNPRHKITKRGQNVTFRCDPISEHNRLYWYRQTLGQGPEFLTYFQNEAQLEKSRLLSDRFSAERPKGSFSTLEIQRTEQGDSAMYLCASSATLRSPQHFGDGTRLSIL.

This sequence joins TRBV7-9 and TRBJ1-2; 7 nucleotides agree with TRBD1. The CDR3 sequence is 16 residues long. With V trimmed by 1 base and J by 2 bases, 7 bases remained unmatched. Germline V gene data show CDR1 as SEHNR and CDR2 as FQNEAQ (reference sequence). The CDR3 nucleotides read TGTGCCAGCAGCTTAGACAGGGGCGCTGGAAACTATGGCTACACCTTC. This encodes CASSLDRGAGNYGYTF.

V is TRBV27 and J is TRBJ2-1; maybe TRBD1 (6 bases). The V and J ends lost 0 bases and 4 bases respectively, with 13 bases between them. Germline V gene data show CDR1 as MNHEY and CDR2 as SMNVEV (reference sequence). This CDR3 is 16 amino acids long. The CDR3 DNA reads as TGTGCCAGCAGTTTATCGACGTACAGGGTATACAATGAGCAGTTCTTC. Protein: CASSLSTYRVYNEQFF.

The chain employs TRBV18 and TRBJ1-2; a weak D match, TRBD1 (5 bases). Germline V gene sequence: CDR1 KGHSH, CDR2 LQKENI. The CDR3 loop spans 13 amino acids. V lost 6 bases and J lost 4, with 12 bases in between. The CDR3 DNA is TGTGCCAGCTCCCCGGGAGGGACCTATGGCTACACCTTC. Protein product: CASSPGGTYGYTF. Supplemented by reference TRBV18 and TRBJ1-2, the full variable domain reads NAGVMQNPRHLVRRRGQEARLRCSPMKGHSHVYWYRQLPEEGLKFMVYLQKENIIDESGMPKERFSAEFPKEGPSILRIQQVVRGDSAAYFCASSPGGTYGYTFGSGTRLTVV.

V and J are TRBV25-1 and TRBJ2-1; no firm D call. The CDR3 runs 18 residues. V lost 4 bases and J 0 bases, leaving 19 bases between the germline ends. Germline V gene lookup returns CDR1 MGHDK and CDR2 SYGVNS. This CDR3 reads CASSGIVIARSSYNEQFF. DNA of the CDR3: TGTGCCAGCAGTGGAATTGTAATAGCCAGGAGCTCCTACAATGAGCAGTTCTTC.